This TCR beta chain derives from a study of CD4 T cells in lung cancer (dated by TCRdb to between 2018 and 2021). Context from the whole study: In the study, blood T cells from NSCLC patients were screened for responses to candidate mutation-encoded neoepitopes, and neoantigen-specific CD4+ T-cell clones and TCRs were isolated. TCRB deep sequencing tracked the frequency of neoantigen-specific clonotypes in tumor resections, non-adjacent lung and cultured T-cell products. Before blood donation, treatments including platinum chemotherapy had been received by the patients, and nivolumab or pembrolizumab had been received by some of the patients. A handful of patients undergoing curative-intent resections for stage I-III non-small cell lung cancer provided the tumor and non-adjacent lung tissue. The patients who underwent resection had lung adenocarcinoma or squamous cell carcinoma, were aged 60 to 69 when blood was donated, and were mostly former smokers. The paper's findings and limits, for the study overall: Some responses derived from blood might reflect in vitro priming of naive T cells or cross-reactivity instead of memory responses to the cancer.

To prepare the library, the immunoSEQ multiplex PCR assay was applied. Qiagen DNeasy or QIAamp micro DNA kits were used to isolate DNA, and the Adaptive Biotechnology human TCRB sequencing kit was used to sequence TCRB. An Illumina MiSeq was used to sequence the TCRB libraries. Per the source publication's procedure: TCRB sequence data were analyzed using the kit provider's software, and tumor enrichment of clonotype templates was assessed with Fisher's exact test. The clones in this table, taken by TCRdb from immuneACCESS, are in-frame only. Not every clone is retained; where verified, under half of the shortfall comes from an unresolved V gene, and the cause of the rest is unknown. V, J and clone size reflect that table, while D and trimming were determined from the DNA. This sample is represented by some 9,600 clones; about 62% of them were singletons. Clones ranked in the top ten supply 15% to 19% of the sample.

Non-adjacent lung tissue was collected from the same resection as far as possible from the malignant lesion, at least 3 cm away. This clone appeared once. Its antigen is unknown. No per-base quality is available; no much larger clone lies one base away. This clonotype was sampled from a man aged 55-75 years with non-small cell lung cancer. The sequenced sample consisted of normal lung tissue taken away from the tumor.

In nucleotides, the sequence is TGTGCCAGCAGTCCCTGGGGGCCGGGGACCGGGGAGCTGTTTTTT. The translation is CASSPWGPGTGELFF. This chain joins TRBV28 to TRBJ2-2; the D gene is perhaps TRBD1, from 6 matching bases. Its CDR3 holds 15 amino acids, cysteine through phenylalanine. CDR3 DNA only is kept here, 45 bases in frame from base 1. The germline V gene encodes CDR1 MDHEN and CDR2 SYDVKM. V is pared back by 5 bases and J by 5 bases, with 15 bases lying between the germline termini.